This T cell receptor (beta chain) was documented in a study of shared clonotypes between healthy human individuals. CDR1 is MNHEY, CDR2 SMNVEV, per germline (reference sequence). This CDR3 region has 16 residues. V was shortened by 6 bases and J by 1 base, with 15 bases between the two germline ends. Only in-frame clones appear in the TCRdb table, and some are missing; sequencing was by immunoSEQ multiplex PCR. The sample gives 2 million to 3 million clones, approximately 94% of which show up once; approximately 0.37% is in the top ten. This clonotype was obtained from a man between 18 and 35 years old in good health. Some clones in this sample may be carry-over from other donors' samples. The sample was naive CD4+ T cells from PBMCs. Subset specified: CD45RA+ positively selected. The J gene is TRBJ2-2, the V gene TRBV27; TRBD1 is a possible D gene (6 bases). CDR3 residues: CASSLTGTRNTGELFF. CDR3 DNA sequence: TGTGCCAGCAGCCTAACGGGGACAAGGAACACCGGGGAGCTGTTTTTT.